This entry lists 10 T cell receptor beta chains sequenced from one sample in a study of identical twins. TCRdb analysed the 5' RACE reads with MiXCR anew, one entry per CDR3 protein. Here the sample spans 510,000 or so distinct CDR3 sequences, around 15% being singletons. The same data also went into a second study, on yellow fever vaccine responses in identical twins.

The sequenced material came from CD4+ T cells sorted from blood. All receptors derive from a woman younger than 30 in good health.

The J gene is TRBJ1-6, the V gene TRBV10-3; D is undetermined. The CDR3 sequence is 16 residues long. The germline V gene encodes CDR1 ENHRY and CDR2 SYGVKD. V shed 4 bases and J shed 7 bases, with 17 bases lying between them. The CDR3 DNA reads as TGTGCCATCAGTGGAGGGCGCGTCTCACGAAATTCACCCCTCCACTTT. Translating gives CAISGGRVSRNSPLHF.

The gene calls are TRBV12-3 or TRBV12-4 and TRBJ1-1; no definite D call. The CDR3 runs to 14 residues. Trimming shortened V by 2 bases and J by 1 base, and 8 bases separated the two germline ends. CDR3 bases: TGTGCCAGCAGTTTACGTCTTCAGAACACTGAAGCTTTCTTT. Translation: CASSLRLQNTEAFF.

Here the CDR3 reads CASSSPPGLPQETQYF. The CDR3 DNA sequence: TGTGCCAGCAGCAGCCCCCCGGGACTACCGCAAGAGACCCAGTACTTC. The V call is TRBV21-1, the J call TRBJ2-5; the D segment call TRBD2 is taken from the table without a DNA check. TRBV21-1 corresponds to a pseudogene. The CDR3 is made up of 16 amino acids.

This clonotype was picked up a small number of times. This chain connects TRBV5-1 to TRBJ2-1; 11 bases fit TRBD2. CDR1 SGHRS and CDR2 YFSETQ come from the germline V gene. V was clipped by 4 bases and J by 3 bases; unmatched bases: 3. The CDR3 extends over 15 amino acids. The CDR3 reads CASSGGLADYNEQFF. In DNA, the CDR3 is TGCGCCAGCAGCGGGGGACTAGCGGACTACAATGAGCAGTTCTTC.

This clonotype was found a few times. The chain links TRBV10-3 to TRBJ2-2; D is unresolved. Germline loops: CDR1 ENHRY, CDR2 SYGVKD. This CDR3 comprises 18 residues. V was trimmed by 10 bases and J by 0 bases, leaving 24 bases between them. This CDR3 reads CATKAEIFFSANTGELFF. CDR3 DNA: TGTGCCACGAAGGCTGAGATTTTTTTCTCCGCGAACACCGGGGAGCTGTTTTTT.

The rearrangement uses TRBV6-1 and TRBJ1-1, with 9 bases fitting TRBD1. The V gene end was trimmed by 6 bases and the J gene end by 7 bases; junction bases not matched to a gene: 6. Looked up from germline, CDR1 is MNHNS and CDR2 is SASEGT. This CDR3 contains 13 residues. In DNA form, the CDR3 reads TGTGCCAGCAGGGGACAGGGCTCGATTGAAGCTTTCTTT. Translation: CASRGQGSIEAFF.

CDR3 sequence: CSPPSLGRGATQETQYF. As DNA, the CDR3 is TGCAGTCCCCCTTCTTTGGGGCGGGGGGCAACCCAAGAGACCCAGTACTTC. The V call is TRBV20-1, the J call TRBJ2-5; TRBD2 matches 8 bases. The CDR3 covers 17 residues. In germline, CDR1 is DFQATT, CDR2 SNEGSKA (reference sequence). V lost 8 bases, J lost 1 base, and 18 bases stayed unmatched.

This clonotype occurred a few times. The chain is built from TRBV5-4 and TRBJ2-2, with 8 bases lining up with TRBD1. Trimming took 4 bases from V and 4 from J; bases not matched to a gene: 6. This CDR3 contains 15 residues. CDR1 and CDR2 from the germline V gene are SGHNT and YYREEE (reference sequence). The CDR3 here is CASSGQDRATGELFF. The CDR3 DNA reads TGTGCCAGCAGCGGGCAGGACAGGGCCACCGGGGAGCTGTTTTTT.

This chain joins TRBV11-2 and TRBJ1-1; D perhaps matches TRBD1 (5 bases). The CDR3 runs to 16 residues. Trimming took off 1 base at V and 0 bases at J, with 12 bases between the two ends. Germline values: CDR1 SGHAT, CDR2 FQNNGV. CDR3 amino acids: CASSLAGARVNTEAFF. The CDR3, as DNA: TGTGCCAGCAGCTTAGCCGGGGCCAGGGTGAACACTGAAGCTTTCTTT.

This chain connects TRBV25-1 to TRBJ2-1; 8 bases map to TRBD2. CDR3 length equals 15 residues. After removal of 4 bases from V and 4 bases from J, the junction contained 6 bases not matched to a gene. Germline CDR1 and CDR2: MGHDK and SYGVNS. DNA of the CDR3: TGTGCCAGCAGTGGGCAGCGGGAGACATACAATGAGCAGTTCTTC. Translation gives CASSGQRETYNEQFF.